These 30 T cell receptor beta chains share one sample of origin, sequenced in a study of blood T cell repertoires in COVID-19. The method was immunoSEQ multiplex PCR; TCRdb's version includes in-frame clones alone and lacks a portion of them. The sample lists 200,000 to 250,000 clones; approximately 78% were seen once. Input material: peripheral blood. The receptors here all came from a woman in her 70s with COVID-19, enrolled during active disease.

The rearrangement links TRBV12-3 or TRBV12-4 to TRBJ2-7; D possibly corresponds to TRBD1 (5 bases). Trimming took off 2 bases at V and 8 bases at J, with 10 bases between the two ends. This CDR3 contains 12 residues. For the CDR3, the DNA is TGTGCCAGCAGTTTAATCAGGGAAAAGCAGTACTTC. Its protein product is CASSLIREKQYF.

The chain links TRBV27 to TRBJ2-7; 11 bases are a match to TRBD1. The germline gives CDR1 MNHEY, CDR2 SMNVEV (reference sequence). This CDR3 spans 14 amino acids. V trimming: 6 bases; J trimming: 6 bases; junction bases outside the gene matches: 7. CDR3 in amino acids: CASSDLDRGREQYF. CDR3 sequence (DNA): TGTGCCAGCAGCGACCTGGACAGGGGGCGCGAGCAGTACTTC.

The genes are TRBV11-2 and TRBJ1-3; 10 nucleotides agree with TRBD1. V lost 3 bases and J lost 0; bases outside the gene matches: 5. The germline V gene has CDR1 SGHAT and CDR2 FQNNGV. The CDR3 has 17 amino acids. The CDR3 sequence: CASSFRGQGTSGNTIYF. CDR3 DNA sequence: TGTGCCAGCAGCTTTCGGGGACAGGGGACCTCTGGAAACACCATATATTTT.

The gene calls are TRBV11-2 and TRBJ2-1, with 8 bases fitting TRBD2. Germline V gene lookup returns CDR1 SGHAT and CDR2 FQNNGV. V shed 1 base and J 9 bases; nucleotides not matched to a gene: 8. The CDR3 runs 15 residues. The CDR3 DNA is TGTGCCAGCAGCTTAGCTCGACTAGCGATCAGTGAGCAGTTCTTC. Translated, it gives CASSLARLAISEQFF.

This clone was counted a few times. J is TRBJ1-4 and V is TRBV19; tentatively, D is TRBD1 (5 bases). The CDR3 has 13 residues. Germline V gives CDR1 LNHDA, CDR2 SQIVND (reference sequence). Trimming stripped 8 bases from V and 7 bases from J, with 14 bases between. This CDR3 reads CASLRGGSEKLFF. The CDR3 nucleotides are TGTGCCAGTCTTCGCGGGGGGAGTGAAAAACTGTTTTTT.

The V call is TRBV28, the J call TRBJ2-7, with 9 bases that match TRBD1. V shed 5 bases and J 2 bases; nucleotides not matched to a gene: 7. The CDR3 sequence is 15 residues long. Germline V lookup: CDR1 MDHEN, CDR2 SYDVKM. CDR3: CASSLTGTGTYEQYF. In DNA, the CDR3 is TGTGCCAGCAGTCTCACCGGGACAGGGACCTACGAGCAGTACTTC. Full variable domain (remainder filled in from reference TRBV28 and TRBJ2-7): DVKVTQSSRYLVKRTGEKVFLECVQDMDHENMFWYRQDPGLGLRLIYFSYDVKMKEKGDIPEGYSVSREKKERFSLILESASTNQTSMYLCASSLTGTGTYEQYFGPGTRLTVT.

J is TRBJ1-5 and V is TRBV28; 9 bases match TRBD1. The ends lost 3 bases at V and 1 base at J; junction bases unmatched: 22. The V gene's germline CDR1 is MDHEN and CDR2 SYDVKM. The CDR3 contains 22 residues. The CDR3 DNA reads TGTGCCAGCAGTTTCCGCCAGTCGCTCTATCGGACAGGGGAGAGGAGCAATCAGCCCCAGCATTTT. The encoded protein is CASSFRQSLYRTGERSNQPQHF. The variable domain in full, completed from reference TRBV28 and TRBJ1-5, reads DVKVTQSSRYLVKRTGEKVFLECVQDMDHENMFWYRQDPGLGLRLIYFSYDVKMKEKGDIPEGYSVSREKKERFSLILESASTNQTSMYLCASSFRQSLYRTGERSNQPQHFGDGTRLSIL.

The J gene is TRBJ2-3, the V gene TRBV2; perhaps TRBD2 as D (6 bases). V was trimmed by 10 bases and J by 0 bases, leaving 17 bases between them. This CDR3 is built from 15 residues. Germline-derived CDR1 and CDR2 are SNHLY and FYNNEI. CDR3 DNA sequence: TGTGCCACCCCCTCGGGAGCGAGTAGCACAGATACGCAGTATTTT. This translates into CATPSGASSTDTQYF.

The chain has TRBV5-1 and TRBJ2-6; D gene ambiguous. V lost 0 bases to trimming and J lost 4 bases, with 8 bases between them. This CDR3 contains 15 residues. Germline-derived CDR1 and CDR2 are SGHRS and YFSETQ. In DNA, the CDR3 is TGCGCCAGCAGCTTGGGACTGACGGGGGCCAACGTCCTGACTTTC. Protein: CASSLGLTGANVLTF.

The chain links TRBV29-1 to TRBJ1-1, with 10 nucleotides matching TRBD1. Per germline, CDR1 SQVTM and CDR2 ANQGSEA. This CDR3 contains 15 residues. Germline trimming cut 1 base from V and 3 bases from J; bases unmatched to any gene: 5. The CDR3: CSVEGTGGRDTEAFF. The CDR3 bases are TGCAGCGTTGAAGGGACAGGGGGAAGGGACACTGAAGCTTTCTTT.

The chain carries TRBV11-2 and TRBJ1-1, with D possibly matching TRBD1 (5 bases). V was shortened by 2 bases and J by 5 bases, with 18 bases between the two germline ends. CDR1 is SGHAT and CDR2 is FQNNGV in the germline V gene. The CDR3 contains 16 residues. The CDR3 nucleotides are TGTGCCAGCAGCTTAACGTTTGGAGCCCAGGGAACTGAAGCTTTCTTT. It encodes CASSLTFGAQGTEAFF.

This rearrangement joins TRBV5-1 to TRBJ2-2; no clear D. The CDR3 spans 14 residues. Looked up from germline, CDR1 is SGHRS and CDR2 is YFSETQ. The V end was cut by 4 bases, the J end by 0 bases, with 7 bases between. The CDR3 nucleotides read TGCGCCAGCAGCCCCTCGTCGAACACCGGGGAGCTGTTTTTT. Translation gives CASSPSSNTGELFF.

This clone has more than one count but fewer than ten. The chain couples TRBV14 to TRBJ1-6; a possible D gene is TRBD1 (5 bases). The CDR3 has 14 amino acids. Germline CDR1 reads SGHDN; CDR2 reads FVKESK. Trimming left V 1 base short and J 7 bases short, with 8 bases between. This CDR3 reads CASSQVQGNSPLHF. Here the CDR3 DNA reads TGTGCCAGCAGCCAAGTTCAGGGAAATTCACCCCTCCACTTT.

The gene calls are TRBV24-1 and TRBJ1-5; a possible D gene is TRBD1 (5 bases). Trimming took 5 bases from V and 6 from J, leaving 16 bases between them. In germline, CDR1 is KGHDR, CDR2 SFDVKD. The CDR3 is 15 amino acids. The CDR3 region has the DNA TGTGCCACCAGTGGGGGGGAGGAGCTGGGTCAGCCCCAGCATTTT. As protein: CATSGGEELGQPQHF.

The chain combines TRBV14 with TRBJ2-2, with 9 positions matching TRBD2. The CDR3 is made up of 15 amino acids. Trimming at V came to 4 bases and at J to 4 bases, leaving 4 bases not matched to a gene. CDR1 SGHDN and CDR2 FVKESK come from the germline V gene. DNA of the CDR3: TGTGCCAGCAGCCCTCTAGCGGGAAGCACCGGGGAGCTGTTTTTT. Residues: CASSPLAGSTGELFF.

V and J are TRBV9 and TRBJ1-1; 11 bases are a match to TRBD1. Looked up from germline, CDR1 is SGDLS and CDR2 is YYNGEE. This CDR3 has 16 amino acids. V trimming: 0 bases; J trimming: 4 bases; junction bases outside the gene matches: 5. This chain's CDR3 is CASSVVDRGLGTEAFF. CDR3 bases: TGTGCCAGCAGCGTAGTGGACAGGGGGCTAGGCACTGAAGCTTTCTTT.

The rearrangement joins TRBV5-1 to TRBJ1-4; D remains unclear. This CDR3 region has 14 residues. In germline, CDR1 is SGHRS, CDR2 YFSETQ. Trimming left V 4 bases short and J 5 bases short, with 12 bases between. The CDR3 region is CASSGREENEKLFF. The DNA for the CDR3 is TGCGCCAGCAGCGGCCGGGAGGAGAATGAAAAACTGTTTTTT.

This clone turned up a few times. The chain carries TRBV5-1 and TRBJ1-6; 7 bases agree with TRBD1. The CDR3 is 13 residues long. Per the germline V gene, CDR1 is SGHRS and CDR2 is YFSETQ. Losses at the gene ends were 7 bases for V and 7 bases for J; bases not matched to a gene: 5. CDR3 in amino acids: CASAGTENSPLHF. CDR3 DNA sequence: TGCGCCAGCGCCGGGACAGAGAATTCACCCCTCCACTTT.

This rearrangement joins TRBV4-1 to TRBJ2-5; 7 nucleotides match TRBD2. CDR1 is MGHRA and CDR2 is YSYEKL in the germline V gene. J gave up 4 bases and V 3 bases, and 11 bases lay outside the gene matches. This CDR3 spans 16 amino acids. CDR3 sequence: CASSQAFGGRSETQYF. The CDR3, as DNA: TGCGCCAGCAGCCAGGCGTTTGGCGGGAGATCAGAGACCCAGTACTTC.

The chain combines TRBV19 with TRBJ1-1; TRBD1 aligns across 8 bases. The CDR3 is 16 residues long. Germline CDR1 and CDR2: LNHDA and SQIVND (reference sequence). Trimming took 6 bases from V and 0 from J; bases not matched to a gene: 9. The CDR3 region has the DNA TGTGCCAGTAGCAGCCGGACAGGGTCCCTGAACACTGAAGCTTTCTTT. Its translation is CASSSRTGSLNTEAFF.

This clone was seen many times. The rearrangement links TRBV7-9 to TRBJ1-1, with TRBD1 as a possible D gene (6 bases). Germline V lookup: CDR1 SEHNR, CDR2 FQNEAQ (reference sequence). The CDR3 is 16 residues long. V was pared by 1 base and J by 5 bases, with 17 bases between. CDR3 bases: TGTGCCAGCAGCTTAGGGGCTGGGGGCGTAAGAACTGAAGCTTTCTTT. It yields the protein CASSLGAGGVRTEAFF.

V usage is TRBV29-1 and J usage is TRBJ2-1; 8 positions agree with TRBD1. The CDR3 has 13 residues. Losses at the gene ends were 8 bases for V and 6 bases for J; bases not matched to a gene: 9. Per germline, CDR1 SQVTM and CDR2 ANQGSEA. CDR3 bases: TGCAGCACGCGGACAGGGAAGTTCAATGAGCAGTTCTTC. Translation: CSTRTGKFNEQFF.

Only a few counts were recorded for this clone. The chain links TRBV11-2 to TRBJ2-7, with 14 bases that match TRBD2. The CDR3 has 16 residues. CDR1 SGHAT and CDR2 FQNNGV come from the germline V gene. With V trimmed by 5 bases and J by 7 bases, 10 bases remained unmatched. In DNA, the CDR3 is TGTGCCAGCAGCCCTCTGGGACTAGCGGGAGCGGGGGAGCAGTACTTC. It yields the protein CASSPLGLAGAGEQYF.

This sequence joins TRBV7-9 and TRBJ1-3; D is perhaps TRBD1 (6 bases). Germline V gives CDR1 SEHNR, CDR2 FQNEAQ (reference sequence). This CDR3 spans 17 amino acids. V lost 5 bases, J lost 0 bases, and 17 bases lay in between. CDR3 bases: TGTGCCAGCAGCCCAAAGTACAGGGTCTCCTCTGGAAACACCATATATTTT. It codes for CASSPKYRVSSGNTIYF.

The rearrangement links TRBV30 to TRBJ1-3; D unclear. Germline V gene lookup returns CDR1 GTSNPN and CDR2 SVGIG (reference sequence). The V end lost 2 bases, the J end lost 0 bases, and 5 bases lay between the germline ends. The CDR3 length is 13 residues. CDR3 nucleotides: TGTGCCTGGAGTAGGAGCTCTGGAAACACCATATATTTT. This sequence encodes CAWSRSSGNTIYF.

The rearrangement links TRBV18 to TRBJ1-5; no reliable D call. This CDR3 is 14 amino acids long. CDR1 and CDR2 (germline): KGHSH, LQKENI. The V gene lost 2 bases and the J gene lost 0 bases, with 5 bases spanning the gap. CDR3 in amino acids: CASSPGRSNQPQHF. The DNA of the CDR3 is TGTGCCAGCTCACCAGGCCGTAGCAATCAGCCCCAGCATTTT.

This chain uses TRBV6-5 with TRBJ1-2, with 7 bases matching TRBD1. CDR1 is MNHEY, CDR2 SVGAGI, per germline. The V and J ends lost 9 bases and 0 bases, in that order; junction bases with no gene match: 7. This CDR3 is 14 amino acids long. CDR3: CASRDSLANYGYTF. The DNA of the CDR3 is TGTGCCAGTAGGGACAGCTTAGCTAACTATGGCTACACCTTC.

In the case of this clone: Other DNA sequences within the sample encode an identical CDR3. The chain joins TRBV12-3 or TRBV12-4 to TRBJ1-1; a possible D gene is TRBD1 (5 bases). This CDR3 comprises 13 residues. V lost 3 bases to trimming and J lost 1 base, with 6 bases between them. The CDR3 DNA reads TGTGCCAGCAGTTTTCAGGGGAACACTGAAGCTTTCTTT. Protein product: CASSFQGNTEAFF.

The chain links TRBV27 to TRBJ2-4, with D possibly being TRBD1 (6 bases). The germline V gene encodes CDR1 MNHEY and CDR2 SMNVEV (reference sequence). The CDR3 is 15 residues long. The V gene lost 6 bases and the J gene lost 0 bases, with 12 bases spanning the gap. The CDR3 here is CASRGADLAKNIQYF. In DNA, the CDR3 is TGTGCCAGCAGGGGGGCAGACCTAGCCAAAAACATTCAGTACTTC.

This clone was counted between two and nine times. This chain joins TRBV6-5 and TRBJ2-7, with D tentatively TRBD2 (6 bases). CDR1 and CDR2 (germline): MNHEY, SVGAGI. V was cut by 7 bases and J by 3 bases, with 16 bases left in between. This CDR3 is built from 14 residues. CDR3 protein: CASTDLAGNYEQYF. The CDR3 nucleotides are TGTGCCAGCACCGACCTCGCGGGAAACTACGAGCAGTACTTC.